Listed below are T cell receptor beta chains from one sample, sequenced in a study of blood T cell repertoires in COVID-19. Method: immunoSEQ multiplex PCR; TCRdb's copy keeps in-frame clones and lacks some. The data hold under 300,000 clones, with 70% to 85% observed a single time. Sequencing was carried out using peripheral blood. These receptors came from a woman aged 40 to 49 with active or convalescent COVID-19. Each CDR3 is given without its conserved first and last residue. A D gene is named only where the DNA matches it firmly.

j_call v_call d_call cdr3_aa
TRBJ2-1 TRBV7-6 TRBD2 ASRGLAGAESYNEQF
TRBJ2-3 TRBV7-3 TRBD1 ASSLEGAPADTQY
TRBJ1-2 TRBV11-2 . AISVQGNYGYT
TRBJ1-3 TRBV11-2 . ASSLYGGNTIY
TRBJ2-2 TRBV7-3 . ASSRTASKGELF
TRBJ2-5 TRBV5-1 TRBD1 ASSLDSGGETQY
TRBJ1-1 TRBV11-2 . ASSLDWGAYTEAF
TRBJ1-1 TRBV28 TRBD1 ASRASGTGGRTEAF
TRBJ2-1 TRBV5-6 . ASSSYRVGEQF
TRBJ2-2 TRBV5-1 TRBD2 ASSSRRGDTGELF
TRBJ2-2 TRBV7-9 TRBD2 ASSPPLSSGGARTGELF
TRBJ2-4 TRBV5-6 TRBD2 ASSLGTSGKNIQY
TRBJ2-5 TRBV3-1/TRBV3-2 . ASSQDGHPLNIQY
TRBJ1-3 TRBV27 . ASSGGGVGNTIY
TRBJ2-1 TRBV30 . AWSVPGVSEQF
TRBJ2-2 TRBV29-1 TRBD1 SVATGGNGELF
TRBJ1-4 TRBV28 TRBD1 ASRGQGIPTNEKLF
TRBJ2-7 TRBV19 . ASSHNYEQY
TRBJ2-3 TRBV5-4 . ASSWRAEADTQY
TRBJ2-7 TRBV5-6 . ASSHKRSYEQY
TRBJ1-2 TRBV14 . ASSARVSYGYT
TRBJ2-4 TRBV20-1 . SASFGYIQY
TRBJ1-2 TRBV19 TRBD1 ATSTGTGNNYGYT
TRBJ1-3 TRBV3-1/TRBV3-2 . ASSQDSGSSGNTIY
TRBJ1-5 TRBV15 TRBD1 ATSRDQPGGEQPQH
TRBJ2-2 TRBV29-1 . SVEATPGEMGYGVPTGELF
TRBJ2-7 TRBV30 TRBD1 AWSQGDYEQY
TRBJ1-2 TRBV5-5 TRBD1 ASMADRGIYYGYT
TRBJ1-3 TRBV6-5 TRBD1 ASLLGQASGNTIY
TRBJ1-2 TRBV5-1 TRBD1 ASSPKGDRENT
TRBJ1-3 TRBV28 . ASQGFSGNTIY
TRBJ2-3 TRBV28 TRBD1 ASSLRGQAISTDTQY
TRBJ1-3 TRBV20-1 . SASPRPSGNTIY
TRBJ1-6 TRBV27 . ASSQINSPLH
TRBJ2-1 TRBV7-3 . ASSPGSYNEQF
TRBJ1-1 TRBV12-3/TRBV12-4 TRBD1 ASSTGVETEAF
TRBJ1-5 TRBV2 . ASSSEVIGVGGQPQH
TRBJ1-4 TRBV27 TRBD1 ASKGGTGPEKLF
TRBJ2-2 TRBV11-2 . ASSLGTWAPNTGELF
TRBJ1-4 TRBV7-2 TRBD1 ASSPPGQGSKLF
TRBJ2-3 TRBV14 TRBD1 ASRQGVTQY
TRBJ1-2 TRBV19 TRBD1 ASSIAGTGGDYGYT
TRBJ1-1 TRBV28 . ASSTARGPGSTEAF
TRBJ2-1 TRBV10-1 TRBD2 ASSLAGGRANEQF
TRBJ2-1 TRBV21-1 . ASSRLQGNEQF
TRBJ1-2 TRBV19 TRBD1 ASSITGTAVSNT
TRBJ2-2 TRBV27 TRBD1 ASRRGQGNTGELF
TRBJ2-3 TRBV18 TRBD1 ASSPRQGRDTQY
TRBJ2-1 TRBV19 TRBD1 ASSIGPSGGLSYEQF
TRBJ2-3 TRBV3-1/TRBV3-2 TRBD2 ASSQAGGRGDTQY
TRBJ2-1 TRBV7-9 TRBD2 ASSLPPRLAGTINEQF
TRBJ2-4 TRBV19 TRBD1 ASSYPGQGPQNIQY
TRBJ1-2 TRBV11-2 . ASSLGGTNYGYT
TRBJ1-3 TRBV18 . ASSPGMGSSGNTIY